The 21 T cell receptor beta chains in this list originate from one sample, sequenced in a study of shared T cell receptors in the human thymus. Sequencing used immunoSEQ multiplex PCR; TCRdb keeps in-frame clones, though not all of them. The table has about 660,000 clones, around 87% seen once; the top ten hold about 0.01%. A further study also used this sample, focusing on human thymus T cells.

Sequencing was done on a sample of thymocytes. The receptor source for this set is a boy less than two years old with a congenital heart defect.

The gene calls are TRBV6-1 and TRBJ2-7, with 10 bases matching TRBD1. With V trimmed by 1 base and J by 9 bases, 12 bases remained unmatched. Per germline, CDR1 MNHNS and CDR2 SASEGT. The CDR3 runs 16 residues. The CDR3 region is CASSEVRQGARCVQYF. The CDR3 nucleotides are TGTGCCAGCAGTGAAGTGAGACAGGGGGCGAGGTGTGTGCAGTACTTC.

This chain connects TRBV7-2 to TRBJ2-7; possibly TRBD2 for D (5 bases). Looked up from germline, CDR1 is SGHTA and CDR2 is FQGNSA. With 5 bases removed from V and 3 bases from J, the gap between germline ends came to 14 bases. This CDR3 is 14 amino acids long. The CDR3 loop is CASSPGLVIYEQYF. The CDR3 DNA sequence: TGTGCCAGCAGCCCCGGACTCGTCATCTACGAGCAGTACTTC.

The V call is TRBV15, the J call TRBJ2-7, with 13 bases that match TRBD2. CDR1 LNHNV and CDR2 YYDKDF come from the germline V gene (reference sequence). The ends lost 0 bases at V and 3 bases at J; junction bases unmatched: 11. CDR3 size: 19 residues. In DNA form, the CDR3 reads TGTGCCACCAGCAGAGATCTGACTAGCGGGAGGCACGAACTCTACGAGCAGTACTTC. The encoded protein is CATSRDLTSGRHELYEQYF.

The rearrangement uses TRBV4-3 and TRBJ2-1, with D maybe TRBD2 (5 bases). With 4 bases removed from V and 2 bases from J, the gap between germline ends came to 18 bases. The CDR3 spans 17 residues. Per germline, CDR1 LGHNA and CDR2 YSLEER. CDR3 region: CASSLPRWPAAYNEQFF. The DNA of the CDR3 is TGCGCCAGCAGCCTACCCCGGTGGCCAGCGGCCTACAATGAGCAGTTCTTC.

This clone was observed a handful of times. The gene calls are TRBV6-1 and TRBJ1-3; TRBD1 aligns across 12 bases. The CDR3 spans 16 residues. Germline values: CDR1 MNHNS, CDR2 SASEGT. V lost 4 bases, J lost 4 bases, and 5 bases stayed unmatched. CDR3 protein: CASSGGDRGLGNTIYF. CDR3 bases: TGTGCCAGCAGTGGGGGGGACAGGGGGCTGGGAAACACCATATATTTT.

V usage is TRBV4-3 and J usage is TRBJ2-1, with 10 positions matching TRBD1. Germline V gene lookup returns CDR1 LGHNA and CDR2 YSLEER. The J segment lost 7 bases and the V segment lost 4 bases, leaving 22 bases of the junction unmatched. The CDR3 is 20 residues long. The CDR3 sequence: CASSPCPGQGTLQEYNEQFF. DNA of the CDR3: TGCGCCAGCAGCCCCTGTCCGGGACAGGGGACCCTACAGGAGTATAATGAGCAGTTCTTC.

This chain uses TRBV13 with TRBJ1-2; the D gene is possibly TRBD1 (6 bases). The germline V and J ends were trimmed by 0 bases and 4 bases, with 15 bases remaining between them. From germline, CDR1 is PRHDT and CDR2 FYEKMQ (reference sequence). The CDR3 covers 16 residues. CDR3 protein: CASSLGRTDSTYGYTF. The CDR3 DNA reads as TGTGCCAGCAGCTTAGGACGGACAGACTCTACCTATGGCTACACCTTC.

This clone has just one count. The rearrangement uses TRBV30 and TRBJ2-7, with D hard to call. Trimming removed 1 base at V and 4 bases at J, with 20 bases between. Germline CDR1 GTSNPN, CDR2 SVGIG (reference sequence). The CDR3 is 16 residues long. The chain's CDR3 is CAWSDRKAEASYEQYF. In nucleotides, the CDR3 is TGTGCCTGGAGTGATCGAAAGGCAGAGGCGAGTTACGAGCAGTACTTC.

The CDR3 is CASSLASDRAAGNTIYF. The CDR3 nucleotides read TGCGCCAGCAGCTTGGCCAGCGACAGGGCGGCTGGAAACACCATATATTTT. The chain is built from TRBV5-1 and TRBJ1-3; 7 nucleotides align to TRBD1. Trimming removed 0 bases from V and 2 bases from J; junction bases left unmatched: 8. The germline V gene has CDR1 SGHRS and CDR2 YFSETQ. The CDR3 runs 17 residues.

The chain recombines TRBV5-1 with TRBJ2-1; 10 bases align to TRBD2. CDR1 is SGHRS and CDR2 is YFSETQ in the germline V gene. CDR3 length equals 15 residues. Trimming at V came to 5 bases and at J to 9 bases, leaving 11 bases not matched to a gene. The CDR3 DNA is TGCGCCAGCAGAAAAGCGGGAGGGCCGTCCGTTGAGCAGTTCTTC. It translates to CASRKAGGPSVEQFF.

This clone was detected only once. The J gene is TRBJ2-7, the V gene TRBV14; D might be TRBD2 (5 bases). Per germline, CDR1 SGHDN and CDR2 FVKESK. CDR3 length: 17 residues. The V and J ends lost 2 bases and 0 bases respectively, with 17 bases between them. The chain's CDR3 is CASSQFTESGSSYEQYF. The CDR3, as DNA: TGTGCCAGCAGCCAATTTACCGAGAGCGGATCCTCCTACGAGCAGTACTTC.

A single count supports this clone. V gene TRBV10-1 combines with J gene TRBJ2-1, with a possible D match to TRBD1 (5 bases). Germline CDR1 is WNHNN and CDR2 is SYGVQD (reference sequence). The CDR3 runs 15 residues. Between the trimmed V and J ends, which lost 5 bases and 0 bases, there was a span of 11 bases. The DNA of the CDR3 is TGCGCCAGCAGTCCCCCAGGGTTCTCCTACAATGAGCAGTTCTTC. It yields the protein CASSPPGFSYNEQFF.

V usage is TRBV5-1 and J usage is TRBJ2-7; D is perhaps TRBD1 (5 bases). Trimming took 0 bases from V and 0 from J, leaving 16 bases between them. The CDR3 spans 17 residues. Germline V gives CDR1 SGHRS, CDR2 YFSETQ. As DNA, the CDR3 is TGCGCCAGCAGCTTGGAGGGGCTGGAATTGAGCTCCTACGAGCAGTACTTC. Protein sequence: CASSLEGLELSSYEQYF.

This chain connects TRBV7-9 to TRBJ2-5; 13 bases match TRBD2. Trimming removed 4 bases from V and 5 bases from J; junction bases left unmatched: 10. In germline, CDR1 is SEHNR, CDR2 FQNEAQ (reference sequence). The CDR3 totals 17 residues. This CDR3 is CASSSGLAGEDGETQYF. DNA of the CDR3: TGTGCCAGCAGCTCCGGACTAGCGGGAGAAGATGGGGAGACCCAGTACTTC.

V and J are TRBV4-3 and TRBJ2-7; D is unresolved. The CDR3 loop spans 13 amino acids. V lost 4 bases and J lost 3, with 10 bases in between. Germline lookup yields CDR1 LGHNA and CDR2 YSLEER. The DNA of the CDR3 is TGCGCCAGCAGCCCCCTCCACGGCTACGAGCAGTACTTC. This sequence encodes CASSPLHGYEQYF.

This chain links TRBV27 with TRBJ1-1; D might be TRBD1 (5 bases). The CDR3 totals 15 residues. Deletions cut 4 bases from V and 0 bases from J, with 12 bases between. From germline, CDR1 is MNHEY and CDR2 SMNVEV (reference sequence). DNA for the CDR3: TGTGCCAGCAGTTCCCTCAGGGCGGTGAACACTGAAGCTTTCTTT. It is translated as CASSSLRAVNTEAFF.

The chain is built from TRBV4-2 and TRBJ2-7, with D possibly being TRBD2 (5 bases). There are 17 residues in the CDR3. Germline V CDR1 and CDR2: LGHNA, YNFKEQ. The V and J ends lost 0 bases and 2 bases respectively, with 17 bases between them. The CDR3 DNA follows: TGTGCCAGCAGCCAAGATTCACCCGGGATAAGGCCCTACGAGCAGTACTTC. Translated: CASSQDSPGIRPYEQYF.

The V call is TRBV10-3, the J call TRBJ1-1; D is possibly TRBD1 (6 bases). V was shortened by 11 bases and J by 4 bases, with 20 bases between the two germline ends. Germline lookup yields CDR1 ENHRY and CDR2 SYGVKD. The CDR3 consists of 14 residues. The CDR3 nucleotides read TGTGCCGCAACAGGGACGCGAGGTACCACTGAAGCTTTCTTT. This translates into CAATGTRGTTEAFF.

This CDR3 is CASSLPPGLGLAGIDEQYF. CDR3 DNA: TGTGCCAGCAGTTTACCCCCAGGGCTCGGCCTAGCGGGAATTGACGAGCAGTACTTC. This chain connects TRBV28 to TRBJ2-7, with 9 nucleotides matching TRBD2. The CDR3 runs to 19 residues. Trimming took 2 bases from V and 5 from J; bases not matched to a gene: 19. Germline V gene data show CDR1 as MDHEN and CDR2 as SYDVKM.

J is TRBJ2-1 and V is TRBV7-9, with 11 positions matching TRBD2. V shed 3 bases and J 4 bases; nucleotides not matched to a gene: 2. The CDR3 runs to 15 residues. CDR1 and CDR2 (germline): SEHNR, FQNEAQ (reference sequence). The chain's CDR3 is CASSLTSGIYNEQFF. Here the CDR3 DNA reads TGTGCCAGCAGCTTGACTAGCGGGATTTACAATGAGCAGTTCTTC.

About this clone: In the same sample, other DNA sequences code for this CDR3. The CDR3 bases are TGTGCCAGCAGCGCCTCGGGACAGGGCTCTGGAAACACCATATATTTT. Translating gives CASSASGQGSGNTIYF. The chain carries TRBV9 and TRBJ1-3, with 9 nucleotides matching TRBD1. CDR1 SGDLS and CDR2 YYNGEE come from the germline V gene. This CDR3 region has 16 residues. V dropped 3 bases and J dropped 0; count of bases not matched to a gene: 4.